The clone carrying this TCR beta chain was seen many times. Antigen: not known. The source of the sample is a study of CD8 T cells in ankylosing spondylitis. General study results and limits: Reportedly, matched ankylosing spondylitis synovial fluid was significantly enriched for disease-linked clones. Characteristic of ankylosing spondylitis blood, it appeared, was a TCR beta motif comprising roughly eight highly homologous variants. Both synovial fluid and blood in reactive arthritis had previously been reported to carry some motif variants. With a CD8+ phenotype, disease-linked clones were relatively rare in peripheral blood.

Libraries for TCR beta were made by quantitative 5'-RACE with molecular barcodes. TCRdb re-analysed the 5' RACE reads in MiXCR, keeping a single row per CDR3 protein. The table records 500,000 to 650,000 distinct CDR3 sequences, roughly 5.2% of them present only once. Germline V CDR1 and CDR2: SGHDT, YYEEEE. This CDR3 spans 13 amino acids. V shed 4 bases and J shed 6 bases, with 11 bases lying between them. This clonotype was obtained from a male donor with ankylosing spondylitis. Material: blood, either unsorted or a sorted T cell fraction (not recorded which). The J gene is TRBJ2-4, the V gene TRBV5-6; D assignment may be TRBD1 or TRBD2 (5 bases each). CDR3 nucleotide sequence: TGTGCCAGCAGCCATGGGACGTTAAACATTCAGTACTTC. It is translated as CASSHGTLNIQYF.